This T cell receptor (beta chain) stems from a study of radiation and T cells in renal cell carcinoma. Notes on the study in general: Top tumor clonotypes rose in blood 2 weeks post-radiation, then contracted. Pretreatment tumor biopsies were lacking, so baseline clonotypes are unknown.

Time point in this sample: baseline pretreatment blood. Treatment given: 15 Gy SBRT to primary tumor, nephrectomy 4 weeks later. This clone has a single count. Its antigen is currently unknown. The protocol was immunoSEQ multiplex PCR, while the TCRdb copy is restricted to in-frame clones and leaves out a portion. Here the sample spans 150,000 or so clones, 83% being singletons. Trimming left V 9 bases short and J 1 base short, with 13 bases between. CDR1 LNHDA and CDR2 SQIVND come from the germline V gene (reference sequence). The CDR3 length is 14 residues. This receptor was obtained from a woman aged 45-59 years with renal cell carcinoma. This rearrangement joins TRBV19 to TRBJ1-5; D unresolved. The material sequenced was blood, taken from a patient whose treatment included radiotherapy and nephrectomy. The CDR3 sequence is CASYLMGSNQPQHF. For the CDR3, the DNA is TGTGCCAGCTACCTCATGGGGAGCAATCAGCCCCAGCATTTT. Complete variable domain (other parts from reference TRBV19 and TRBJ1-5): DGGITQSPKYLFRKEGQNVTLSCEQNLNHDAMYWYRQDPGQGLRLIYYSQIVNDFQKGDIAEGYSVSREKKESFPLTVTSAQKNPTAFYLCASYLMGSNQPQHFGDGTRLSIL.